The 13 T cell receptor beta chains below all came from one sample that was sequenced in a study of blood T cell repertoires in COVID-19. Generated by immunoSEQ multiplex PCR, the TCRdb table keeps only in-frame clones and is missing some. The data hold 220,000 or so clones, with roughly 80% observed a single time. The sample taken for sequencing was peripheral blood. Every receptor here comes from a woman aged 80 or over with COVID-19, enrolled during active disease.

V usage is TRBV28 and J usage is TRBJ2-7; maybe TRBD1 (7 bases). This CDR3 contains 13 residues. The V and J ends lost 8 bases and 3 bases respectively, with 14 bases between them. The V gene's germline CDR1 is MDHEN and CDR2 SYDVKM. CDR3 nucleotide sequence: TGTGCCAGCCAGGGGGGCCACCTCTACGAGCAGTACTTC. This gives the protein CASQGGHLYEQYF.

The gene calls are TRBV28 and TRBJ1-5; TRBD1 matches 7 bases. This CDR3 region has 15 residues. Germline lookup yields CDR1 MDHEN and CDR2 SYDVKM. The junction had 4 bases not matched to a gene; V was cut back by 2 bases and J by 3 bases. The CDR3 DNA follows: TGTGCCAGCAGTTTACGGGACAGTCCCAATCAGCCCCAGCATTTT. Amino acids: CASSLRDSPNQPQHF.

The chain joins TRBV6-5 to TRBJ2-2, with TRBD2 as a possible D gene (6 bases). The CDR3 runs to 15 residues. The germline V gene has CDR1 MNHEY and CDR2 SVGAGI. V was pared by 6 bases and J by 1 base, with 12 bases between. The CDR3 here is CASRPLGGNTGELFF. As DNA, the CDR3 is TGTGCCAGCAGACCTCTCGGGGGGAACACCGGGGAGCTGTTTTTT.

This chain uses TRBV6-5 with TRBJ2-7; the match to TRBD1 covers 8 bases. V shed 4 bases and J 3 bases; nucleotides not matched to a gene: 5. The germline V gene encodes CDR1 MNHEY and CDR2 SVGAGI. This CDR3 spans 14 amino acids. The CDR3, as DNA: TGTGCCAGCAGTTCACAGGGGGAAGACTACGAGCAGTACTTC. Residues: CASSSQGEDYEQYF.

The genes are TRBV5-1 and TRBJ1-2, with D perhaps matching TRBD1 (5 bases). V lost 4 bases and J lost 3, with 16 bases in between. CDR3 length equals 15 residues. Germline CDR1 and CDR2: SGHRS and YFSETQ. The CDR3: CASSMTGVLDYGYTF. Written as DNA, the CDR3 is TGCGCCAGCAGCATGACGGGGGTCCTGGACTATGGCTACACCTTC.

The chain employs TRBV10-3 and TRBJ2-2; 7 nucleotides line up with TRBD1. The CDR3 is made up of 15 amino acids. Germline CDR1 and CDR2: ENHRY and SYGVKD. V lost 6 bases and J lost 5; bases outside the gene matches: 9. DNA of the CDR3: TGTGCCATCAGGCTCGGGACAGAAGAAACCGGGGAGCTGTTTTTT. Its translation: CAIRLGTEETGELFF.

The chain carries TRBV11-1 and TRBJ1-6, with D maybe TRBD1 (5 bases). The germline V gene encodes CDR1 SGHAT and CDR2 FQDESV (reference sequence). V lost 2 bases and J lost 8, with 13 bases in between. The CDR3 is made up of 15 amino acids. The CDR3 region is CASSLQVRGDSPLHF. The CDR3 nucleotides read TGTGCCAGCAGCTTACAGGTCCGGGGGGATTCACCCCTCCACTTT.

J is TRBJ2-1 and V is TRBV30, with TRBD2 matching 8 bases. The CDR3 contains 16 residues. CDR1 is GTSNPN and CDR2 is SVGIG in the germline V gene (reference sequence). The trim removed 2 bases at V and 4 bases at J, leaving 10 bases unmatched. CDR3 DNA: TGTGCCTGGAGTCCCAAGCCGGGGACTAGGTACAATGAGCAGTTCTTC. It translates to CAWSPKPGTRYNEQFF.

V usage is TRBV6-6 and J usage is TRBJ1-2; D is undetermined. The CDR3 sequence is 13 residues long. The V gene lost 8 bases and the J gene lost 4 bases, with 14 bases spanning the gap. Germline V gene lookup returns CDR1 MNHNY and CDR2 SVGAGI (reference sequence). The CDR3 nucleotides are TGTGCCAGCGAATCGCAGGCGCGCTATGGCTACACCTTC. Protein product: CASESQARYGYTF.

The gene calls are TRBV6-6 and TRBJ2-2; TRBD2 matches 10 bases. The trim removed 2 bases at V and 7 bases at J, leaving 4 bases unmatched. The V gene's germline CDR1 is MNHNY and CDR2 SVGAGI (reference sequence). There are 15 residues in the CDR3. The CDR3 bases are TGTGCCAGCAGTTACGGTCTAGCGGGGGTCGGGGAGCTGTTTTTT. It translates to CASSYGLAGVGELFF.

This chain uses TRBV7-6 with TRBJ2-2, with D possibly TRBD1 on 6 matching bases. V lost 4 bases and J 5 bases, leaving 17 bases between the germline ends. CDR1 and CDR2 from the germline V gene are SGHVS and FNYEAQ. This CDR3 has 16 residues. DNA for the CDR3: TGTGCCAGCAGCTCCACCCGAAGAGGGGGAACCGGGGAGCTGTTTTTT. Protein product: CASSSTRRGGTGELFF.

The CDR3 spells CASRTSGRYEQYF. CDR3 sequence (DNA): TGTGCCAGCAGAACTAGCGGGAGGTACGAGCAGTACTTC. The genes are TRBV13 and TRBJ2-7; 12 nucleotides align to TRBD2. V was clipped by 6 bases and J by 4 bases; unmatched bases: 1. In germline, CDR1 is PRHDT, CDR2 FYEKMQ (reference sequence). The CDR3 sequence is 13 residues long.

This clone was seen only a few times. The rearrangement joins TRBV5-1 to TRBJ1-2, with 8 bases aligning to TRBD1. The CDR3 spans 13 residues. Germline V CDR1 and CDR2: SGHRS, YFSETQ. J lost 7 bases, V lost 3 bases, and 5 bases had no gene match. The CDR3 nucleotides are TGCGCCAGCAGCTCAGAGACAGGGGCTGGCTACACCTTC. Translated: CASSSETGAGYTF.